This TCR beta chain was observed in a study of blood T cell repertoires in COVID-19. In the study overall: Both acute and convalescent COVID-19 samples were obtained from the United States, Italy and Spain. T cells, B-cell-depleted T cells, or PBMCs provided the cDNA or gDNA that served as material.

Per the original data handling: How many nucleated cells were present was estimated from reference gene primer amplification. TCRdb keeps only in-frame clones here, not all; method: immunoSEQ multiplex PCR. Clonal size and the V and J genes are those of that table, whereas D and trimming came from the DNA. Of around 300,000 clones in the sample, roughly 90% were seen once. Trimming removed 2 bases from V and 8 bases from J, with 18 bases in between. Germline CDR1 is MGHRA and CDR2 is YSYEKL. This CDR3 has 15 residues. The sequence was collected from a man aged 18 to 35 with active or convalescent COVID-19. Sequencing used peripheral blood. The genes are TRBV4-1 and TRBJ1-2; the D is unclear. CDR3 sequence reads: CASSQLAGRVMGYTF. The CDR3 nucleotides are TGCGCCAGCAGCCAACTGGCTGGGAGGGTAATGGGCTACACCTTC.